These T cell receptor beta chains were read from a single sample in a study of response to subunit inactivated influenza vaccine. TCRdb re-analysed the RT-PCR reads in MiXCR, keeping a single row per CDR3 protein. The sample has about 570,000 distinct CDR3 sequences; around 10% are singletons. Separately, the same data were catalogued under a study of T cells expressing NK-cell markers.

Sequenced here: PBMCs from blood, sampled on the day of vaccination. The origin of the receptors is a man aged 45-65 years who received an inactivated influenza vaccine. Each CDR3 is given with its conserved first and last residue. A D gene is named only where the DNA matches it firmly. Part of the rows lack a size; the others show once, few, many or a class for expanded clones.

v_gene	d_gene	abundance	j_gene	CDR3nt	CDR3aa
TRBV12-3/TRBV12-4	TRBD1	many	TRBJ2-3	TGTGCCAGCGGACAGGGGTCCCGGATTACGCAGTATTTT	CASGQGSRITQYF
TRBV25-1	NA	NA	TRBJ1-6	TGTGCCAGCAGTGATTCACGCGGAGTTTATAATTCACCCCTCCACTTT	CASSDSRGVYNSPLHF
TRBV5-5	NA	many	TRBJ2-3	TGTGCCAGCAGCGCAGGGGGCACAGATACGCAGTATTTT	CASSAGGTDTQYF
TRBV12-3/TRBV12-4	NA	NA	TRBJ2-2	TGTGCCAGCAGTTTCGGGGAGGTGAACACCGGGGAGCTGTTTTTT	CASSFGEVNTGELFF
TRBV6-1	NA	many	TRBJ2-5	TGTGCCAGCAGCCCAGGGACTGGAGAGACCCAGTACTTC	CASSPGTGETQYF
TRBV20-1	NA	few	TRBJ2-2	TGCAGTGGTCGGACGCAATACACCGGGGAGCTGTTTTTT	CSGRTQYTGELFF
TRBV7-9	NA	NA	TRBJ2-7	TGTGCCAGCAGCTTAGCGGCAGGGGTGGTGTACGAGCAGTACTTC	CASSLAAGVVYEQYF
TRBV12-3/TRBV12-4	NA	few	TRBJ2-2	TGTGCCAGCAGTTTTGCCCTGGGGGTTCTCAACACCGGGGAGCTGTTTTTT	CASSFALGVLNTGELFF
TRBV30	NA	NA	TRBJ1-1	TGTGCCTGGAGCGCAACAGGGATCGATGAAGCTTTCTTT	CAWSATGIDEAFF
TRBV28	NA	few	TRBJ2-7	TGTGCCAGCAGCCGGACCCTTGAATACGAGCAGTACTTC	CASSRTLEYEQYF
TRBV14	NA	NA	TRBJ1-6	TGTGCCAGCAGCCAAGTTTGCCCTAATTCACCCCTCCACTTT	CASSQVCPNSPLHF
TRBV7-3	NA	few	TRBJ2-1	TGTGCCAGCAGCCAATTAGGGGATGAGCAGTTCTTC	CASSQLGDEQFF
TRBV20-1	NA	many	TRBJ2-1	TGCAGTGCTAGAGAGACCCCGACCAATGAGCAGTTCTTC	CSARETPTNEQFF
TRBV20-1	NA	many	TRBJ2-3	TGCAGTGCTGGAACGGATACGCAGTATTTT	CSAGTDTQYF
TRBV12-3/TRBV12-4	TRBD1	NA	TRBJ2-7	TGTGCCAGCAGTGGGGGGACAGGGGGCGAGCAGTACTTC	CASSGGTGGEQYF
TRBV11-2	NA	few	TRBJ2-7	TGTGCCAGCAGCTTGGGCCCGACAGGCGCCTACCGAGACGAGCAGTACTTC	CASSLGPTGAYRDEQYF
TRBV18	NA	few	TRBJ1-2	TGTGCCAGCTCAAATCTACAGGGAATTGCCTATGGCTACACCTTC	CASSNLQGIAYGYTF
TRBV7-9	NA	few	TRBJ2-1	TGTGCCAGCAGCCCACTCCGGGGCTACATGAATGAGCAGTTCTTC	CASSPLRGYMNEQFF
TRBV20-1	TRBD1	many	TRBJ2-7	TGCAGTGCTAGGGACCGGACAGGGGGCCCATCCGAGCAGTACTTC	CSARDRTGGPSEQYF
TRBV18	NA	NA	TRBJ2-1	TGTGCCAGCTCACCGCCTAGCCAGGGGAGCAATGAGCAGTTCTTC	CASSPPSQGSNEQFF
TRBV7-2	TRBD2	NA	TRBJ2-1	TGTGCCAGCAGCTCCACCGGGACTAGCGGGGGGATGAATGAGCAGTTCTTC	CASSSTGTSGGMNEQFF
TRBV5-1	NA	few	TRBJ1-3	TGCGCCAGCAGCTTGGACCGGCTCTCTGGAAACACCATATATTTT	CASSLDRLSGNTIYF
TRBV12-3/TRBV12-4	TRBD2	many	TRBJ2-3	TGTGCCAGCAGTCCACGAGCGGGGGGCCTCGCAGATACGCAGTATTTT	CASSPRAGGLADTQYF
TRBV14	NA	NA	TRBJ2-2	TGTGCCAGCAGCCTGGACACCTTCGCGAACACCGGGGAGCTGTTTTTT	CASSLDTFANTGELFF
TRBV15	NA	NA	TRBJ2-5	TGTGCCACCAGCAGCCCGAAAGAGACCCAGTACTTC	CATSSPKETQYF
TRBV7-2	NA	few	TRBJ2-3	TGTGCCAGCATCAAAAGGCCAGCGGGCGTGCGCACAGATACGCAGTATTTT	CASIKRPAGVRTDTQYF
TRBV5-8	NA	NA	TRBJ2-3	TGTGCCAGCAGCTTTTCGGAGGAGGCGCAGTATTTT	CASSFSEEAQYF
TRBV20-1	TRBD2	NA	TRBJ2-1	TGCAGTGCTATACTAGCGGGGGCAGCCTACAATGAGCAGTTCTTC	CSAILAGAAYNEQFF
TRBV28	TRBD1	few	TRBJ2-3	TGTGCCAGCAGTTTATGGACAGGGGGCGAGGCAGATACGCAGTATTTT	CASSLWTGGEADTQYF
TRBV2	NA	few	TRBJ2-1	TGTGCCAGCAGTTACAAGGGGTGGGAGCAGTTCTTC	CASSYKGWEQFF
TRBV4-1	NA	few	TRBJ2-7	TGCGCCAGCAGCCCGATACAGGGAACCTACGAGCAGTACTTC	CASSPIQGTYEQYF
TRBV12-3/TRBV12-4	NA	NA	TRBJ1-1	TGTGCCAGCAGACGACGGGGGATGAACACTGAAGCTTTCTTT	CASRRRGMNTEAFF
TRBV7-9	NA	NA	TRBJ2-1	TGTGCCAGCCGGAGCGGGCCGCGAAGCAATGAGCAGTTCTTC	CASRSGPRSNEQFF
TRBV7-2	NA	NA	TRBJ2-7	TGTGCCAGCAGCCCCAGCTTCCCCGAGCAGTACTTC	CASSPSFPEQYF
TRBV15	TRBD2	NA	TRBJ2-1	TGTGCCACCAGCAGAGTTCTAGCGGGGGCCTACAATGAGCAGTTCTTC	CATSRVLAGAYNEQFF
TRBV13	TRBD2	NA	TRBJ2-3	TGTGCCAGCAGCGAGGGACTAGCGGGAGGAACTAGCACAGATACGCAGTATTTT	CASSEGLAGGTSTDTQYF
TRBV6-2/TRBV6-3	NA	few	TRBJ1-3	TGTGCCAGCAGCAAGACAGGATCTGGAAACACCATATATTTT	CASSKTGSGNTIYF
TRBV12-3/TRBV12-4	NA	many	TRBJ2-7	TGTGCCAGCAGTTTAGGCAGGGAGTCCTACGAGCAGTACTTC	CASSLGRESYEQYF
TRBV14	NA	many	TRBJ2-1	TGTGCCAGCAGCCCTTCATTGGGGACAACAGAGCAGTTCTTC	CASSPSLGTTEQFF
TRBV11-2	TRBD1	NA	TRBJ2-3	TGTGCCAGCAGCCCCCGACAGGGGGCTTTGGATACGCAGTATTTT	CASSPRQGALDTQYF
TRBV5-1	TRBD1	NA	TRBJ1-6	TGCGCCAGCAGCCCGGGACAGGGGGCTTACGTGGATTCACCCCTCCACTTT	CASSPGQGAYVDSPLHF
TRBV11-2	TRBD2	NA	TRBJ2-1	TGTGCCAGCAGCCGGGGACTAGCGGGAGGGTCATCCTACAATGAGCAGTTCTTC	CASSRGLAGGSSYNEQFF